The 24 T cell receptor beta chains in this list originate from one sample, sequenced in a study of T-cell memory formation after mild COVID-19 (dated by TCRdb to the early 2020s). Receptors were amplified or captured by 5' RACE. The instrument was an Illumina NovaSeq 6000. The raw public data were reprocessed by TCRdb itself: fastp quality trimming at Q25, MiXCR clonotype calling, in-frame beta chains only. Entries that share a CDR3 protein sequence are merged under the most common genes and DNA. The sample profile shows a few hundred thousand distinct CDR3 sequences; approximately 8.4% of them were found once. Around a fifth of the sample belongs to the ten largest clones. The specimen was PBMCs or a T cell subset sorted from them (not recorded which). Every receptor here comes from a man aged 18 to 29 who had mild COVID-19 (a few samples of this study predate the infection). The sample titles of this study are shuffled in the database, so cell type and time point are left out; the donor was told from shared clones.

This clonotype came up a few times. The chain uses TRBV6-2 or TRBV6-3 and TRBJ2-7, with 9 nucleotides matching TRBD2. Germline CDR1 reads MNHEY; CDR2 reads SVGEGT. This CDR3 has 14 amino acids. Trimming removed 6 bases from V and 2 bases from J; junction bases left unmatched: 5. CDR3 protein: CASRRLAGTYEQYF. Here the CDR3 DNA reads TGTGCCAGCAGGCGTCTAGCGGGGACCTACGAGCAGTACTTC.

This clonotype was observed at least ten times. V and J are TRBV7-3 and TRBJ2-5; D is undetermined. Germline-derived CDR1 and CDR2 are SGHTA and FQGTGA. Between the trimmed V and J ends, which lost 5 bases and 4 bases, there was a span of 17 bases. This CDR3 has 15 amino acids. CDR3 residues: CASSEIMGWGETQYF. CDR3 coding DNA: TGTGCCAGCAGCGAGATTATGGGTTGGGGAGAGACCCAGTACTTC. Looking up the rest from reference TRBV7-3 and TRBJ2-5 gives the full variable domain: GAGVSQTPSNKVTEKGKYVELRCDPISGHTALYWYRQSLGQGPEFLIYFQGTGAADDSGLPNDRFFAVRPEGSVSTLKIQRTERGDSAVYLCASSEIMGWGETQYFGPGTRLLVL.

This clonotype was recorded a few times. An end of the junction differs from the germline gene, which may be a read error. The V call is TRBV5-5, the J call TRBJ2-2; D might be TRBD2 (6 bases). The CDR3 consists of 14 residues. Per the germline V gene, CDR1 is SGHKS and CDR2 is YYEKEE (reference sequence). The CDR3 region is CASSLGGDTGELFF. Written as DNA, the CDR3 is TGTGCCAGCAGTTTGGGCGGGGACACCGGGGAGCTGTTTTTT.

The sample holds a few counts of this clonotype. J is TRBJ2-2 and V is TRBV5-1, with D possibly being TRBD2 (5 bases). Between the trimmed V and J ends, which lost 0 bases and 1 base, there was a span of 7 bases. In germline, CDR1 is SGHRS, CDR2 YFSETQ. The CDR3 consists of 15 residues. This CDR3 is CASSLVRGNTGELFF. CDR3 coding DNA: TGCGCCAGCAGCTTGGTCCGGGGGAACACCGGGGAGCTGTTTTTT.

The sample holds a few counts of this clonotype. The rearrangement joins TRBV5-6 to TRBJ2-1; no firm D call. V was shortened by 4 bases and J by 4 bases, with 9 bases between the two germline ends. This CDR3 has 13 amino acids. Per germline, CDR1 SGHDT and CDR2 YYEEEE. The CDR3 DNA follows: TGTGCCAGCAGCCGTTGGGATTACAATGAGCAGTTCTTC. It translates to CASSRWDYNEQFF.

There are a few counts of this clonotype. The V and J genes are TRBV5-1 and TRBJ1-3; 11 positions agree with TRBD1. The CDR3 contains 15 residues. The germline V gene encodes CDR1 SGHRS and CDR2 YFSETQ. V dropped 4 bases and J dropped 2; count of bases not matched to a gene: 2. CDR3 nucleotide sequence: TGCGCCAGCAGCCCGGGACAGGGGGCTGGAAACACCATATATTTT. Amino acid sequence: CASSPGQGAGNTIYF.

CDR3 protein: CSAIPDRVIGNEQFF. CDR3 DNA sequence: TGCAGTGCTATCCCTGACAGGGTGATTGGGAATGAGCAGTTCTTC. This chain links TRBV20-1 with TRBJ2-1; TRBD1 matches at 7 bases. From germline, CDR1 is DFQATT and CDR2 SNEGSKA (reference sequence). This CDR3 region has 15 residues. J gave up 7 bases and V 4 bases, and 13 bases lay outside the gene matches.

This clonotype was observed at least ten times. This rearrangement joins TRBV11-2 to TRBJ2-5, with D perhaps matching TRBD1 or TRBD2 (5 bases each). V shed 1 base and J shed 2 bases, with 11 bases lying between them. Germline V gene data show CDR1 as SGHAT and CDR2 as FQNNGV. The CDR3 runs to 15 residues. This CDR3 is CASSLVRGPQETQYF. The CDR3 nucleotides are TGTGCCAGCAGCTTAGTACGGGGCCCTCAAGAGACCCAGTACTTC.

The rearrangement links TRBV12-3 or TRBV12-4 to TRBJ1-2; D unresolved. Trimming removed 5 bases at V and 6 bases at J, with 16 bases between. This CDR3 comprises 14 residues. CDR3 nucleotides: TGTGCCAGCAGTCCCGGACCTCCCGGGGATGGCTACACCTTC. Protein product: CASSPGPPGDGYTF.

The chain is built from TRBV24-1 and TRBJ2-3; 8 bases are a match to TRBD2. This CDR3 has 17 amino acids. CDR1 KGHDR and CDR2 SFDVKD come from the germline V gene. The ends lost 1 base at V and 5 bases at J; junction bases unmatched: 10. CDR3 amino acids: CATSDFKGLGKEDTQYF. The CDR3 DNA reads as TGTGCCACCAGTGATTTCAAGGGACTAGGAAAGGAAGATACGCAGTATTTT.

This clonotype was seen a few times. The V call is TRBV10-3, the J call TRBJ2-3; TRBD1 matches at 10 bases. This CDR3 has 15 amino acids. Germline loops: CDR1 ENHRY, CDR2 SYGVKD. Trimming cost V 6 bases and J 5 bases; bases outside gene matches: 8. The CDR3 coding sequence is TGTGCCATCAGCACCGGGACAGGGGTTGGAGATACGCAGTATTTT. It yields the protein CAISTGTGVGDTQYF.

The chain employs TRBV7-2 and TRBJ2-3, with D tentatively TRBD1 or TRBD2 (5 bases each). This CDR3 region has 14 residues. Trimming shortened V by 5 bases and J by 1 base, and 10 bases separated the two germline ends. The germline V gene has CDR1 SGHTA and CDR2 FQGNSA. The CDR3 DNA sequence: TGTGCCAGCAGCACGGGACCCCGCACAGATACGCAGTATTTT. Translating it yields CASSTGPRTDTQYF.

CDR3 DNA sequence: TGTGCCAGTAGCTGGGGTCGGCTGGGTTCGGGCTACGAGCAGTACTTC. Its protein is CASSWGRLGSGYEQYF. The chain joins TRBV19 to TRBJ2-7; D call uncertain. The V end lost 6 bases, the J end lost 3 bases, and 21 bases lay between the germline ends. Germline V gene data show CDR1 as LNHDA and CDR2 as SQIVND (reference sequence). The CDR3 covers 16 residues.

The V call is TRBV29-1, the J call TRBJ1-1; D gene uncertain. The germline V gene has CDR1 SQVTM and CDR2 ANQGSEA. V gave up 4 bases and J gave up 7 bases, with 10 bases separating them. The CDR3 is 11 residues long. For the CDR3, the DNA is TGCAGCGTTGGGGAAGTTGATGAAGCTTTCTTT. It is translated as CSVGEVDEAFF.

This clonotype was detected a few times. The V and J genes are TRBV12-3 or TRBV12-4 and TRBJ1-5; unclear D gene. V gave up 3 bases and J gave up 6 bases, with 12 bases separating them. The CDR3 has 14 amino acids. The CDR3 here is CASSLGFFGQPQHF. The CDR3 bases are TGTGCCAGCAGTTTGGGTTTTTTCGGTCAGCCCCAGCATTTT.

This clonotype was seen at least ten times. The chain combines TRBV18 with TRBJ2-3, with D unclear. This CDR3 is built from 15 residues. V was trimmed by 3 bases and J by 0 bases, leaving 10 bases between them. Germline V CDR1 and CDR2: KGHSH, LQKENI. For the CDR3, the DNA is TGTGCCAGCTCACCCGTACCCCTCAGCACAGATACGCAGTATTTT. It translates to CASSPVPLSTDTQYF.

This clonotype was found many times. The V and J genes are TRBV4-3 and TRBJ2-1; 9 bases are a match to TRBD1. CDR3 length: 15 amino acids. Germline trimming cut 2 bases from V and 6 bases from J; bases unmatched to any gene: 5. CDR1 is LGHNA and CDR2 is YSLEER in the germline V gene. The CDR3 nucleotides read TGCGCCAGCAGCCAAAGGGGACAGGGTGCCAATGAGCAGTTCTTC. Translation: CASSQRGQGANEQFF.

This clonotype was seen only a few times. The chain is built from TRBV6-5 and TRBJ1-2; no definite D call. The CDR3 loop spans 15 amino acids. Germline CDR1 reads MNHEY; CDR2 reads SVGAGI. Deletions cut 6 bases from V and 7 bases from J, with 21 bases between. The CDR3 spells CASSYGPSGFSGYTF. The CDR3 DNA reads TGTGCCAGCAGCTACGGGCCGTCAGGCTTCTCTGGCTACACCTTC.

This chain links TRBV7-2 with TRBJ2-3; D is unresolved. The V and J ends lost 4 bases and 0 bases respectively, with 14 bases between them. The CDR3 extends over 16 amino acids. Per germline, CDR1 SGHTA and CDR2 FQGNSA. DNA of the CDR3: TGTGCCAGCAGCTCCGGGCTGTGGGCTAGCACAGATACGCAGTATTTT. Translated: CASSSGLWASTDTQYF.

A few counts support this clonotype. The CDR3 DNA is TGTGCCAGCAGTTCCAACCGTAGGGGGGGGACCTACAATGAGCAGTTCTTC. Translating it yields CASSSNRRGGTYNEQFF. The V call is TRBV6-5, the J call TRBJ2-1; possibly TRBD2 for D (7 bases). Trimming removed 4 bases at V and 2 bases at J, with 18 bases between. Germline CDR1 and CDR2: MNHEY and SVGAGI. This CDR3 contains 17 residues.

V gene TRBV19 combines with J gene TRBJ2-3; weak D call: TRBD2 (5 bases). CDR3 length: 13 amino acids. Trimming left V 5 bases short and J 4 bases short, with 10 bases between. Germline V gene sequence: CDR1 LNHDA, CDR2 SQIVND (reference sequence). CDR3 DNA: TGTGCCAGTAGTTCTAGCACGTCAGATACGCAGTATTTT. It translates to CASSSSTSDTQYF.

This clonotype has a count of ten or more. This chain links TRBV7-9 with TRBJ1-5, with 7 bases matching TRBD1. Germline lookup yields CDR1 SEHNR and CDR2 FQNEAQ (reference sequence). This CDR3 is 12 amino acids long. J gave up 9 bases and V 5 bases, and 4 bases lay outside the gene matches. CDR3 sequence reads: CASSQQGRPQHF. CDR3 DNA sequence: TGTGCCAGCAGCCAACAGGGGCGGCCCCAGCATTTT.

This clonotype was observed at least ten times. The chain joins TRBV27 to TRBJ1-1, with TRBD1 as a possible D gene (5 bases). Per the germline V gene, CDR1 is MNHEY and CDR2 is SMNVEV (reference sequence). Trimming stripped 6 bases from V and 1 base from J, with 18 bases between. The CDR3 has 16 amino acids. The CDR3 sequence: CASRSSPGRENTEAFF. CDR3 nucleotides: TGTGCCAGCAGAAGTTCACCGGGACGAGAGAACACTGAAGCTTTCTTT.

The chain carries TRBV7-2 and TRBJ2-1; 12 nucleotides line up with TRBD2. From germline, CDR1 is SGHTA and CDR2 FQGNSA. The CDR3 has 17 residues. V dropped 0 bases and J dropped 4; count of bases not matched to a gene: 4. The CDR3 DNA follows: TGTGCCAGCAGCTTAGCAGCTAGCGGGGGGGCTTACAATGAGCAGTTCTTC. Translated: CASSLAASGGAYNEQFF. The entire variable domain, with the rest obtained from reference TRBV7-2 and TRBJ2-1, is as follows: GAGVSQSPSNKVTEKGKDVELRCDPISGHTALYWYRQSLGQGLEFLIYFQGNSAPDKSGLPSDRFSAERTGGSVSTLTIQRTQQEDSAVYLCASSLAASGGAYNEQFFGPGTRLTVL.